Listed below are T cell receptor beta chains from one sample, sequenced in a study of T cell responses to AZD1222 COVID-19 vaccine. Repertoires were generated with immunoSEQ multiplex PCR, while TCRdb's copy carries only in-frame clones and drops some. This repertoire shows about 130,000 clones, about 93% found once; its top ten account for approximately 6.9%. Material: peripheral blood, obtained 28 days after the second AZD1222 dose. The receptors originated from an adult who received the AZD1222 COVID-19 vaccine. The CDR3 runs from the conserved cysteine through the conserved F or W. Each record gives: V gene, clone size, D gene, J gene, CDR3 protein, CDR3 DNA. The D gene is left open where the match is weak. Clone size is not always given. Where it is, it says once, few, many or a class for expanded clones.

>TRBV6-5|.|.|TRBJ1-1
CASSYSPASTEAFF
TGTGCCAGCAGTTACTCTCCAGCGAGCACTGAAGCTTTCTTT
>TRBV7-2|.|.|TRBJ2-7
CASSLAFSAGGLYEQYF
TGTGCCAGCAGCTTAGCGTTCTCAGCGGGTGGCCTCTACGAGCAGTACTTC
>TRBV11-2|.|TRBD2|TRBJ2-1
CASSYRLAGYNEQFF
TGTGCCAGCAGCTACCGACTAGCGGGATACAATGAGCAGTTCTTC
>TRBV5-1|.|.|TRBJ1-1
CASSLNVGRTVEAFF
TGCGCCAGCAGCTTGAATGTCGGGCGGACAGTTGAAGCTTTCTTT
>TRBV13|.|.|TRBJ1-1
CASSQGPQTEAFF
TGTGCCAGCAGCCAAGGACCGCAAACTGAAGCTTTCTTT
>TRBV30|once|.|TRBJ1-1
CAWSGGLGRTEAFF
TGTGCCTGGAGTGGGGGGCTTGGACGGACTGAAGCTTTCTTT
>TRBV5-1|.|.|TRBJ1-2
CASSLFHMRGLKNYGYTF
TGCGCCAGCAGCTTATTCCATATGCGGGGACTAAAGAACTATGGCTACACCTTC
>TRBV4-2|.|TRBD1|TRBJ2-5
CASSPGDRGPGETQYF
TGTGCCAGCAGCCCTGGAGACAGGGGGCCTGGAGAGACCCAGTACTTC
>TRBV7-9|.|.|TRBJ2-4
CASSLRGGSPYFQYF
TGTGCCAGCAGCCTGAGAGGGGGGAGTCCCTATTTTCAGTACTTC
>TRBV15|.|TRBD1|TRBJ1-1
CATSRDDMGQENTEAFF
TGTGCCACCAGCAGAGATGATATGGGACAGGAGAACACTGAAGCTTTCTTT
>TRBV19|.|.|TRBJ1-5
CASSAARGGHNQPQHF
TGTGCCAGTAGTGCAGCCCGGGGGGGACACAATCAGCCCCAGCATTTT
>TRBV27|.|TRBD1|TRBJ1-5
CASSDRVRWPQHF
TGTGCCAGCAGCGACAGGGTAAGATGGCCCCAGCATTTT
>TRBV11-3|.|.|TRBJ1-3
CASSLDGSSGNTIYF
TGTGCCAGCAGTCTGGACGGGAGCTCTGGAAACACCATATATTTT
>TRBV3-1/TRBV3-2|.|.|TRBJ1-3
CASSQFLQTEGNTIYF
TGTGCCAGCAGCCAATTTCTACAAACAGAGGGAAACACCATATATTTT
>TRBV5-1|.|TRBD1|TRBJ1-5
CACFPGQGQNNQPQHF
TGCGCCTGTTTTCCGGGACAGGGTCAGAACAATCAGCCCCAGCATTTT
>TRBV19|.|.|TRBJ2-2
CASSWVSTGELFF
TGTGCCAGTAGTTGGGTTTCGACCGGGGAGCTGTTTTTT
>TRBV3-1/TRBV3-2|.|.|TRBJ1-1
CASSRQLNTEAFF
TGTGCCAGCAGCCGACAGCTGAACACTGAAGCTTTCTTT
>TRBV20-1|.|.|TRBJ2-7
CSASLGYEQYF
TGCAGTGCTAGTCTGGGGTACGAGCAGTACTTC
>TRBV12-3/TRBV12-4|.|.|TRBJ1-1
CASSEGEAFF
TGTGCCAGCAGCGAGGGTGAAGCTTTCTTT
>TRBV11-3|.|.|TRBJ1-1
CASSLDQGTEAFF
TGTGCCAGCAGCTTAGATCAAGGCACTGAAGCTTTCTTT
>TRBV19|.|.|TRBJ1-5
CASSPQPNRGTIFQPQHF
TGTGCCAGTAGTCCGCAACCGAATCGAGGGACAATTTTTCAGCCCCAGCATTTT
>TRBV5-4|.|TRBD2|TRBJ2-1
CASSLRNSGGLPFVEQFF
TGTGCCAGCAGCCTGAGAAATAGCGGGGGGCTCCCCTTTGTTGAGCAGTTCTTC
>TRBV5-4|.|.|TRBJ2-3
CASSRRQSTDTQYF
TGTGCCAGCAGTAGGAGGCAGAGCACAGATACGCAGTATTTT
>TRBV13|.|.|TRBJ1-1
CASSLSLLRGRTEAFF
TGTGCCAGCAGCTTAAGTTTGTTAAGGGGAAGGACTGAAGCTTTCTTT
>TRBV6-2/TRBV6-3|.|TRBD1|TRBJ2-1
CASSQGDNEQFF
TGTGCCAGCAGCCAGGGGGACAATGAGCAGTTCTTC
>TRBV19|.|.|TRBJ2-7
CASSMVAAGGYEQYF
TGTGCCAGTAGTATGGTAGCAGCTGGGGGCTACGAGCAGTACTTC
>TRBV27|.|TRBD1|TRBJ1-5
CASSLSGQGPNQPQHF
TGTGCCAGCAGTTTATCCGGACAGGGACCCAATCAGCCCCAGCATTTT
>TRBV7-9|.|.|TRBJ1-1
CASSLGQNTEAFF
TGTGCCAGCAGTTTGGGACAGAACACTGAAGCTTTCTTT
>TRBV5-4|.|.|TRBJ2-7
CASGPGPYYEQYF
TGTGCCAGCGGACCGGGACCATACTACGAGCAGTACTTC
>TRBV7-2|.|TRBD1|TRBJ1-2
CASSLVSGTGMVYGYTF
TGTGCCAGCAGCTTAGTATCCGGGACAGGGATGGTCTATGGCTACACCTTC
>TRBV15|.|TRBD1|TRBJ1-2
CATSRETRTGLSGYTF
TGTGCCACCAGCAGGGAAACAAGGACAGGGTTAAGTGGCTACACCTTC
>TRBV7-2|.|.|TRBJ1-1
CASSYTTNTEAFF
TGTGCCAGCAGCTACACAACGAACACTGAAGCTTTCTTT
>TRBV12-3/TRBV12-4|once|.|TRBJ1-3
CASRQISGNTIYF
TGTGCCAGCCGACAGATCTCTGGAAACACCATATATTTT
>TRBV5-1|.|.|TRBJ2-1
CASSLDLNEQFF
TGCGCCAGCAGCTTGGACCTAAATGAGCAGTTCTTC
>TRBV30|.|.|TRBJ2-3
CAGNRDRTDTQYF
TGTGCCGGGAACAGGGACCGCACAGATACGCAGTATTTT
>TRBV24-1|.|TRBD1|TRBJ2-5
CATSVRGPETQYF
TGTGCCACCAGTGTTAGGGGGCCGGAGACCCAGTACTTC
>TRBV28|.|.|TRBJ1-5
CASIQGFNQPQHF
TGTGCCAGCATTCAGGGTTTCAATCAGCCCCAGCATTTT
>TRBV12-5|.|.|TRBJ2-2
CASSWARSPGELFF
TGTGCTAGTTCCTGGGCTCGAAGCCCCGGGGAGCTGTTTTTT